A selection of T cell receptor beta chains follows, all from one sample in a study of cytomegalovirus exposure and HLA in healthy donors. Method: immunoSEQ multiplex PCR; TCRdb's copy keeps in-frame clones and lacks some. The table records around 150,000 clones, more than 75% of them present only once. The sequencing input was PBMCs. These receptors were taken from a woman aged 25 to 39 in good health and CMV-seronegative. CDR3s include the opening cysteine and the closing phenylalanine or tryptophan. D genes are given only for firm matches. Clone size is not always given. Where it is, it says once, few, many or a class for expanded clones.

>.|TRBJ1-2|.|TRBV19
CASSSGQSFGYTF
TGTGCCAGTAGTTCTGGACAGTCCTTCGGCTACACCTTC
>TRBD2|TRBJ2-7|.|TRBV6-1
CASSESGSFPYEQYF
TGTGCCAGCAGTGAAAGCGGGAGTTTCCCCTACGAGCAGTACTTC
>TRBD1|TRBJ1-2|.|TRBV6-5
CASSSPDRNWGYTF
TGTGCCAGCAGCAGCCCGGACAGGAACTGGGGCTACACCTTC
>TRBD2|TRBJ2-7|.|TRBV9
CASSVSSGGASSYEQYF
TGTGCCAGCAGCGTCTCTAGCGGGGGGGCCAGCTCCTACGAGCAGTACTTC
>TRBD1|TRBJ2-7|.|TRBV7-3
CASKVRGTGQYEQYF
TGTGCCAGCAAGGTCCGAGGGACAGGGCAATACGAGCAGTACTTC
>TRBD1|TRBJ1-2|.|TRBV7-2
CASSLGAGGLYGYTF
TGTGCCAGCAGCTTAGGGGCAGGGGGCCTCTATGGCTACACCTTC
>.|TRBJ1-5|.|TRBV7-9
CASSSDTHQPQHF
TGTGCCAGCAGTTCCGACACTCATCAGCCCCAGCATTTT
>.|TRBJ2-7|.|TRBV4-1
CASSQAEADWEQYF
TGCGCCAGCAGCCAAGCTGAGGCAGATTGGGAGCAGTACTTC
>TRBD1|TRBJ2-7|.|TRBV6-5
CASGTDSYEQYF
TGTGCCAGCGGGACAGACTCCTACGAGCAGTACTTC
>.|TRBJ2-1|.|TRBV20-1
CSAYLAYEQFF
TGCAGTGCTTACCTAGCCTATGAGCAGTTCTTC
>TRBD2|TRBJ2-3|.|TRBV2
CASSPTSGGASGEYF
TGTGCCAGCAGCCCCACTAGCGGGGGGGCATCCGGCGAGTATTTT
>.|TRBJ1-2|few|TRBV9
CASSVDSYGYTF
TGTGCCAGCAGCGTAGACAGCTATGGCTACACCTTC
>.|TRBJ2-6|.|TRBV28
CASRPHPGSGANVLTF
TGTGCCAGCAGGCCGCACCCGGGGTCTGGGGCCAACGTCCTGACTTTC
>TRBD1|TRBJ2-2|.|TRBV30
CAWSVLPQGANGELFF
TGTGCCTGGAGTGTACTCCCGCAGGGGGCTAACGGGGAGCTGTTTTTT
>TRBD2|TRBJ2-7|.|TRBV27
CANRPQRDYYEQYF
TGTGCCAACCGCCCCCAGCGGGATTACTACGAGCAGTACTTC
>.|TRBJ2-7|once|TRBV7-9
CASSLEGGGFYEQYF
TGTGCCAGCAGCTTAGAGGGGGGAGGGTTCTACGAGCAGTACTTC
>TRBD1|TRBJ2-7|.|TRBV19
CASSIAPGQGYPYEQYF
TGTGCCAGTAGTATAGCTCCGGGACAGGGGTACCCCTACGAGCAGTACTTC
>.|TRBJ1-5|.|TRBV29-1
CSVAEDRNQPQHF
TGCAGCGTCGCTGAAGACAGGAATCAGCCCCAGCATTTT
>TRBD1|TRBJ2-3|.|TRBV11-2
CASSLPGQRTDTQYF
TGTGCCAGCAGCTTACCGGGACAGCGCACAGATACGCAGTATTTT
>TRBD2|TRBJ2-4|.|TRBV7-2
CASSSRGTTIWGKNIQYF
TGTGCCAGCAGCTCCCGCGGGACTACGATCTGGGGAAAAAACATTCAGTACTTC
>TRBD1|TRBJ1-5|.|TRBV28
CASSRQGARHQPQHF
TGTGCCAGCAGTCGACAGGGGGCTCGTCATCAGCCCCAGCATTTT
>.|TRBJ2-2|.|TRBV5-1
CASSLQSTGELFF
TGCGCCAGCAGCTTACAGTCCACCGGGGAGCTGTTTTTT
>.|TRBJ1-2|.|TRBV2
CASSRTALNYGYTF
TGTGCCAGCAGCCGGACAGCCCTCAACTATGGCTACACCTTC
>TRBD1|TRBJ1-3|few|TRBV5-1
CASRQGAQGNTIYF
TGCGCCAGCAGGCAGGGGGCTCAAGGAAACACCATATATTTT
>TRBD2|TRBJ2-5|.|TRBV7-9
CASSSSGGPGRETQYF
TGTGCCAGCAGCTCCAGCGGGGGGCCCGGTAGAGAGACCCAGTACTTC
>.|TRBJ2-7|.|TRBV6-5
CASSYLRARYEQYF
TGTGCCAGCAGTTACTTGCGGGCGCGGTACGAGCAGTACTTC
>TRBD1|TRBJ1-4|.|TRBV27
CASSRTGRTNEKLFF
TGTGCCAGCAGCCGGACAGGGCGAACTAATGAAAAACTGTTTTTT
>.|TRBJ2-3|.|TRBV7-9
CASSSPPTDTQYF
TGTGCCAGCAGCTCTCCCCCCACAGATACGCAGTATTTT
>TRBD1|TRBJ1-2|.|TRBV27
CASSPNRGPRYGYTF
TGTGCCAGCAGTCCCAACAGGGGGCCTAGGTATGGCTACACCTTC
>TRBD2|TRBJ2-1|.|TRBV5-1
CASSNLAGDEQFF
TGCGCCAGCAGCAACTTAGCGGGGGATGAGCAGTTCTTC
>TRBD1|TRBJ2-5|.|TRBV27
CASSPSRDRQAMKAQYF
TGTGCCAGCAGTCCGTCCCGGGACAGGCAGGCTATGAAGGCCCAGTACTTC